The T cell receptor beta chain described here comes from a study of shared clonotypes between healthy human individuals. Libraries were prepared by immunoSEQ multiplex PCR; TCRdb keeps only in-frame clonotypes and omits some of them. The sample holds roughly 2 million clones; 85% to 95% are singletons and the top ten take 0.13%. To note about this clone: What it binds is not known.

Trimming took 2 bases from V and 3 from J, leaving 13 bases between them. CDR3 length: 15 amino acids. Germline-derived CDR1 and CDR2 are MGHRA and YSYEKL. Whole-study findings and limits: The donor pool, a small one, limited the genetic and exposure-history diversity represented. Depth was large, yet rarefaction showed that sorted-subset sequencing was incomplete. When compared with the clonotypes that were shared by all four sorted-subset donors, the non-shared clonotypes turned out to have lower generation probabilities.

This TCR was recovered from a man younger than 30 in good health. The rearrangement joins TRBV4-1 to TRBJ1-1; weak D call: TRBD1 (5 bases). Material for sequencing was naive CD4+ T cells sorted from blood. Subset of the sample: CD45RA+ positively selected. This chain's CDR3 is CASSQLGLSDTEAFF. The CDR3 DNA sequence: TGCGCCAGCAGCCAACTGGGACTCTCGGACACTGAAGCTTTCTTT.